Listed here are 3 T cell receptor beta chains from one sample, sequenced in a study of cytomegalovirus exposure and HLA in healthy donors. PCR primers comprised 60 Vbeta and 13 Jbeta primers. Data came from immunoSEQ multiplex PCR; TCRdb stores just in-frame clones and leaves some out. The data contain 95,000 to 120,000 clones, over 60% of them seen just once; the ten biggest clones take up 8% to 10%. Sequences were obtained from PBMCs. All receptors come from a man aged 18-30 years in good health and CMV-seropositive.

The chain combines TRBV10-3 with TRBJ2-3; D gene ambiguous. Germline CDR1 is ENHRY and CDR2 is SYGVKD. The CDR3 consists of 14 residues. Trimming pared 4 bases from V and 2 bases from J, leaving 10 bases between. CDR3 DNA sequence: TGTGCCATCAGTGTACAGATTCACACAGATACGCAGTATTTT. This gives the protein CAISVQIHTDTQYF.

The chain couples TRBV5-6 to TRBJ1-5; D gene unclear. This CDR3 region has 15 residues. CDR1 and CDR2 (germline): SGHDT, YYEEEE. V lost 1 base to trimming and J lost 0 bases, with 8 bases between them. This CDR3 is CASSLYGNSNQPQHF. CDR3 bases: TGTGCCAGCAGCTTGTACGGGAATAGCAATCAGCCCCAGCATTTT.

The J gene is TRBJ2-7, the V gene TRBV21-1; the D segment call TRBD2 is taken from the table without a DNA check. TRBV21-1 constitutes a pseudogene. The CDR3 spans 17 residues. CDR3: CASSKTSGGKPSYEQYF. The CDR3 DNA follows: TGTGCCAGCAGCAAAACTAGCGGGGGAAAACCCTCCTACGAGCAGTACTTC.